Following are 28 T cell receptor beta chains from one sample sequenced in a study of T cell responses to AZD1222 COVID-19 vaccine. TCRdb keeps only in-frame clones here, not all; method: immunoSEQ multiplex PCR. This table has some 170,000 clones, around nine tenths appearing once. Sequenced material: peripheral blood, taken on day 0 of AZD1222 vaccination. Every receptor here comes from an adult in good health.

J is TRBJ1-2 and V is TRBV15; 7 bases align to TRBD1. CDR1 and CDR2 from the germline V gene are LNHNV and YYDKDF (reference sequence). The V gene end was trimmed by 5 bases and the J gene end by 2 bases; junction bases not matched to a gene: 2. The CDR3 totals 13 residues. Here the CDR3 reads CATSPDRNYGYTF. Here the CDR3 DNA reads TGTGCCACCAGCCCGGACAGGAACTATGGCTACACCTTC.

CDR3 sequence (DNA): TGTGCCAGTAGGGCACATGGTGAGAACACTGAAGCTTTCTTT. Amino acids: CASRAHGENTEAFF. V and J are TRBV19 and TRBJ1-1; D ambiguous. CDR1 and CDR2 from the germline V gene are LNHDA and SQIVND (reference sequence). Trimming removed 6 bases from V and 1 base from J, with 12 bases in between. This CDR3 contains 14 residues.

J is TRBJ1-2 and V is TRBV27; D not resolved. The CDR3 has 13 amino acids. The germline CDR1 and CDR2 sequences are MNHEY and SMNVEV (reference sequence). V dropped 3 bases and J dropped 1 base, with 6 bases sitting between them. CDR3 DNA sequence: TGTGCCAGCAGTTTTAGGGTTAACTATGGCTACACCTTC. Residues: CASSFRVNYGYTF.

A few counts support this clone. The chain joins TRBV25-1 to TRBJ1-2; D is possibly TRBD1 (5 bases). V lost 0 bases and J 6 bases, leaving 8 bases between the germline ends. Germline CDR1 and CDR2: MGHDK and SYGVNS. The CDR3 loop spans 13 amino acids. This CDR3 reads CASSEYDRDGYTF. For the CDR3, the DNA is TGTGCCAGCAGTGAATACGACAGAGATGGCTACACCTTC.

Regarding this clone: The same CDR3 arises from other DNA sequences in this sample as well. The chain uses TRBV6-5 and TRBJ1-5; no definite D call. V was shortened by 2 bases and J by 0 bases, with 2 bases between the two germline ends. Germline V lookup: CDR1 MNHEY, CDR2 SVGAGI. CDR3 length: 13 amino acids. CDR3 amino acids: CASSYSSNQPQHF. CDR3 coding DNA: TGTGCCAGCAGTTACAGTAGCAATCAGCCCCAGCATTTT.

The chain employs TRBV5-1 and TRBJ2-5; D gene uncertain. CDR3 length: 15 amino acids. Germline assignment: CDR1 SGHRS and CDR2 YFSETQ. V lost 0 bases to trimming and J lost 3 bases, with 12 bases between them. The CDR3 region is CASSLGDRPKETQYF. The CDR3 DNA is TGCGCCAGCAGCTTGGGTGATCGTCCGAAAGAGACCCAGTACTTC.

The chain combines TRBV6-1 with TRBJ1-2, with a weak D call TRBD1 (6 bases). CDR1 and CDR2 (germline): MNHNS, SASEGT. Trimming removed 2 bases from V and 8 bases from J, with 15 bases in between. The CDR3 extends over 14 amino acids. CDR3 sequence reads: CASSEIQGRGGYTF. The CDR3 DNA is TGTGCCAGCAGTGAAATACAGGGAAGGGGCGGCTACACCTTC.

V and J are TRBV6-5 and TRBJ1-5; D call uncertain. V lost 6 bases, J lost 9 bases, and 18 bases lay in between. CDR1 and CDR2 from the germline V gene are MNHEY and SVGAGI. The CDR3 spans 14 residues. The CDR3: CASRTVDGLRPQHF. DNA of the CDR3: TGTGCCAGCAGAACCGTGGACGGATTAAGGCCCCAGCATTTT.

The CDR3 sequence: CASSQEYRITEAFF. CDR3 bases: TGTGCCAGCAGCCAAGAGTACAGGATCACTGAAGCTTTCTTT. The V call is TRBV4-2, the J call TRBJ1-1; D is perhaps TRBD1 (5 bases). The germline V gene has CDR1 LGHNA and CDR2 YNFKEQ. The CDR3 runs 14 residues. Trimming left V 0 bases short and J 4 bases short, with 9 bases between.

CDR3 amino acids: CASSLSRMTYEQYF. DNA of the CDR3: TGTGCCAGCAGTTTAAGCCGGATGACCTACGAGCAGTACTTC. The chain is built from TRBV27 and TRBJ2-7; D unclear. CDR3 length: 14 residues. The V end was cut by 2 bases, the J end by 2 bases, with 10 bases between. Germline values: CDR1 MNHEY, CDR2 SMNVEV (reference sequence).

This clone was seen only a few times. The chain combines TRBV6-5 with TRBJ2-1, with TRBD1 matching 8 bases. CDR1 is MNHEY and CDR2 is SVGAGI in the germline V gene. Unmatched junction bases numbered 2, after V lost 5 bases and J lost 5 bases. This CDR3 spans 13 amino acids. The CDR3 loop is CASSPTGDNEQFF. CDR3 nucleotides: TGTGCCAGCAGTCCGACAGGGGACAATGAGCAGTTCTTC.

This clone showed up just a few times. The V gene is TRBV29-1, the J gene TRBJ1-1; a weak D match, TRBD1 (5 bases). Germline V gives CDR1 SQVTM, CDR2 ANQGSEA. The CDR3 spans 12 residues. The V and J ends lost 6 bases and 6 bases respectively, with 14 bases between them. The CDR3 region is CSVGVGSAEAFF. The CDR3 DNA reads TGCAGCGTGGGGGTAGGGAGCGCTGAAGCTTTCTTT.

The chain employs TRBV5-1 and TRBJ1-6; 8 bases align to TRBD1. Losses at the gene ends were 7 bases for V and 13 bases for J; bases not matched to a gene: 10. The CDR3 contains 13 residues. Germline V gene sequence: CDR1 SGHRS, CDR2 YFSETQ. CDR3 loop: CASRLMDRDPLHF. The CDR3 DNA reads TGCGCCAGCCGACTTATGGACAGGGATCCCCTCCACTTT. The variable domain in full, completed from reference TRBV5-1 and TRBJ1-6, reads KAGVTQTPRYLIKTRGQQVTLSCSPISGHRSVSWYQQTPGQGLQFLFEYFSETQRNKGNFPGRFSGRQFSNSRSEMNVSTLELGDSALYLCASRLMDRDPLHFGNGTRLTVT.

The rearrangement joins TRBV5-6 to TRBJ1-1, with TRBD1 matching over 7 bases. This CDR3 has 14 residues. The germline CDR1 and CDR2 sequences are SGHDT and YYEEEE. With 0 bases clipped from V and 5 bases from J, the junction kept 4 bases outside the gene matches. The CDR3 bases are TGTGCCAGCAGCTTGGGGGCAGGGGGGACTGAAGCTTTCTTT. It specifies CASSLGAGGTEAFF.

The CDR3 DNA follows: TGTGCCTGGAGTGTACTCAACACGTACCAAGAGACCCAGTACTTC. This sequence encodes CAWSVLNTYQETQYF. The chain has TRBV30 and TRBJ2-5, with no clear D. The CDR3 is made up of 15 amino acids. Germline loops: CDR1 GTSNPN, CDR2 SVGIG (reference sequence). Trimming took 0 bases from V and 0 from J, leaving 11 bases between them.

CDR3 in amino acids: CASSPPVNSPLHF. The CDR3 DNA reads as TGTGCCAGCAGCCCCCCCGTTAATTCACCCCTCCACTTT. The chain combines TRBV2 with TRBJ1-6; no reliable D call. Germline values: CDR1 SNHLY, CDR2 FYNNEI. Deletions cut 6 bases from V and 6 bases from J, with 9 bases between. CDR3 length: 13 residues.

This clone has a single count. The chain employs TRBV12-5 and TRBJ1-2, with TRBD1 matching over 8 bases. The junction had 5 bases not matched to a gene; V was cut back by 10 bases and J by 4 bases. Germline-derived CDR1 and CDR2 are LGHNT and FRNRAP. This CDR3 has 12 residues. CDR3 residues: CATNQGAYGYTF. CDR3 nucleotide sequence: TGTGCTACAAACCAGGGGGCCTATGGCTACACCTTC. Using reference TRBV12-5 and TRBJ1-2 for the parts outside the CDR3, the full variable domain is DARVTQTPRHKVTEMGQEVTMRCQPILGHNTVFWYRQTMMQGLELLAYFRNRAPLDDSGMPKDRFSAEMPDATLATLKIQPSEPRDSAVYFCATNQGAYGYTFGSGTRLTVV.

CDR3 residues: CSVARTPPRDTQYF. CDR3 nucleotide sequence: TGCAGCGTTGCACGAACCCCTCCAAGGGATACGCAGTATTTT. The rearrangement links TRBV29-1 to TRBJ2-3; D gene uncertain. Germline V gene sequence: CDR1 SQVTM, CDR2 ANQGSEA. The CDR3 length is 14 residues. V shed 4 bases and J shed 6 bases, with 17 bases lying between them.

J is TRBJ2-3 and V is TRBV28; 7 bases agree with TRBD2. Germline CDR1 is MDHEN and CDR2 is SYDVKM. J was trimmed by 3 bases and V by 5 bases; bases with no gene match: 2. This CDR3 is 13 amino acids long. CDR3 sequence (DNA): TGTGCCAGCAGTGGCGGGGGTACAGATACGCAGTATTTT. Translation gives CASSGGGTDTQYF.

The chain combines TRBV7-8 with TRBJ1-4, with 8 bases aligning to TRBD1. The CDR3 runs 14 residues. With 5 bases clipped from V and 8 bases from J, the junction kept 7 bases outside the gene matches. Per germline, CDR1 SGHVS and CDR2 FQNEAQ. CDR3 sequence reads: CASSPQGAGEKLFF. CDR3 bases: TGTGCCAGCAGCCCCCAGGGGGCAGGAGAAAAACTGTTTTTT. Supplemented by reference TRBV7-8 and TRBJ1-4, the full variable domain reads GAGVSQSPRYKVAKRGQDVALRCDPISGHVSLFWYQQALGQGPEFLTYFQNEAQLDKSGLPSDRFFAERPEGSVSTLKIQRTQQEDSAVYLCASSPQGAGEKLFFGSGTQLSVL.

The chain carries TRBV27 and TRBJ1-1; TRBD1 might be the D (5 bases). The CDR3 loop spans 15 amino acids. V was pared by 0 bases and J by 7 bases, with 15 bases between. Germline V gene data show CDR1 as MNHEY and CDR2 as SMNVEV (reference sequence). CDR3 nucleotides: TGTGCCAGCAGTTTATCGGGGCGGAGGCCAGATGAAGCTTTCTTT. Translation gives CASSLSGRRPDEAFF.

The J gene is TRBJ1-1, the V gene TRBV7-9; 7 bases line up with TRBD1. Germline CDR1 and CDR2: SEHNR and FQNEAQ (reference sequence). The CDR3 contains 15 residues. V dropped 1 base and J dropped 7; count of bases not matched to a gene: 9. Written as DNA, the CDR3 is TGTGCCAGCAGCTTAGAGTTTCAGACAGGGAATGAAGCTTTCTTT. Its protein is CASSLEFQTGNEAFF. The full variable domain, its missing parts supplied by reference TRBV7-9 and TRBJ1-1, is DTGVSQNPRHKITKRGQNVTFRCDPISEHNRLYWYRQTLGQGPEFLTYFQNEAQLEKSRLLSDRFSAERPKGSFSTLEIQRTEQGDSAMYLCASSLEFQTGNEAFFGQGTRLTVV.

The chain carries TRBV2 and TRBJ1-2; perhaps TRBD1 as D (6 bases). This CDR3 spans 14 amino acids. Germline CDR1 and CDR2: SNHLY and FYNNEI. Deletions cut 6 bases from V and 8 bases from J, with 19 bases between. The CDR3 DNA reads as TGTGCCAGCAGCACCGACAGGTGGGGTGGGGGCTACACCTTC. Encoded protein: CASSTDRWGGGYTF.

This clone was seen a single time. The chain has TRBV10-2 and TRBJ1-6; possibly TRBD1 for D (6 bases). Trimming left V 6 bases short and J 12 bases short, with 21 bases between. The germline gives CDR1 WSHSY, CDR2 SAAADI. The CDR3 contains 15 residues. In DNA form, the CDR3 reads TGCGCCAGCAGGACAGGTTTTAGCGATTCGGAACCCCTCCACTTT. It is translated as CASRTGFSDSEPLHF.

The V and J genes are TRBV29-1 and TRBJ2-4; D may be TRBD1 (5 bases). From germline, CDR1 is SQVTM and CDR2 ANQGSEA. The CDR3 runs to 13 residues. V lost 6 bases and J 10 bases, leaving 19 bases between the germline ends. The CDR3 loop reads CSVKETVRWIQYF. The CDR3 DNA is TGCAGCGTAAAAGAGACAGTTAGATGGATTCAGTACTTC.

The chain combines TRBV5-3 with TRBJ1-4; D not resolved. TRBV5-3 is sorted into the ORF group, with uncertain function. Trimming shortened V by 10 bases and J by 8 bases, and 15 bases separated the two germline ends. CDR3 size: 12 residues. The CDR3 DNA reads TGTGCCCATAAGGAGCAGTGCGAAAAACTGTTTTTT. Amino acids: CAHKEQCEKLFF.

CDR3 sequence: CASSLAVGDTGTDTQYF. For the CDR3, the DNA is TGTGCCAGCAGCTTGGCCGTAGGTGACACCGGCACAGATACGCAGTATTTT. This rearrangement joins TRBV5-8 to TRBJ2-3; D gene ambiguous. The V end was cut by 0 bases, the J end by 1 base, with 15 bases between. CDR3 length equals 17 residues. The germline V gene has CDR1 SGHTS and CDR2 YDEGEE.

The chain recombines TRBV11-2 with TRBJ2-1; no firm D call. The CDR3 extends over 14 amino acids. CDR1 and CDR2 from the germline V gene are SGHAT and FQNNGV. V was shortened by 1 base and J by 5 bases, with 9 bases between the two germline ends. This chain's CDR3 is CASSLGATHNEQFF. Here the CDR3 DNA reads TGTGCCAGCAGCTTAGGGGCGACCCACAATGAGCAGTTCTTC.